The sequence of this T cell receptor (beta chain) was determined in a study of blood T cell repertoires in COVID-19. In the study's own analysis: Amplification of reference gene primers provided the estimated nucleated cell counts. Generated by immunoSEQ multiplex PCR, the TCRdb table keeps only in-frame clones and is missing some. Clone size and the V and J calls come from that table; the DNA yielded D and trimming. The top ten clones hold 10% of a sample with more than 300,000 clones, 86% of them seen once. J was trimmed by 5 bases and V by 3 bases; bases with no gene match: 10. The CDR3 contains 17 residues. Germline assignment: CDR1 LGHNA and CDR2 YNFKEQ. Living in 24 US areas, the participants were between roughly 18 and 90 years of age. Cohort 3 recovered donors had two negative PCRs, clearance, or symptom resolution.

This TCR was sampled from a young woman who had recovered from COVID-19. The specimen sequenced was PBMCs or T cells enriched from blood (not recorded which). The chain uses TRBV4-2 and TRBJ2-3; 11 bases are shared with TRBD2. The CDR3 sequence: CASSQVIAGGPGDTQYF. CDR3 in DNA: TGTGCCAGCAGCCAGGTGATAGCGGGAGGGCCAGGAGATACGCAGTATTTT.